The 22 T cell receptor beta chains listed next were all sequenced from one sample in a study of metastatic and nonmetastatic thyroid tumors. TCRdb re-called the PCR reads with MiXCR. The table lists over 20,000 clones, roughly a sixth of them singletons. Each patient went into thyroid surgery without having received any treatment. Sequenced input: blood. Receptors were obtained from a female donor with papillary thyroid cancer or a benign thyroid nodule (not recorded which). Some clones in this sample may be carry-over from other donors' samples.

This clone is judged medium-sized. V gene TRBV25-1 combines with J gene TRBJ1-1; 8 positions match TRBD1. The CDR3 length is 15 residues. Trimming at V came to 4 bases and at J to 9 bases, leaving 13 bases not matched to a gene. Germline loops: CDR1 MGHDK, CDR2 SYGVNS. The CDR3: CASSAQFEGQGQAFF. CDR3 nucleotides: TGTGCCAGCAGTGCTCAATTTGAAGGACAGGGACAAGCTTTCTTT.

This clone was seen ten or more times. V gene TRBV3-1 combines with J gene TRBJ2-4; 8 bases are a match to TRBD1. CDR3 length: 14 residues. With 2 bases clipped from V and 9 bases from J, the junction kept 6 bases outside the gene matches. Germline CDR1 and CDR2: LGHDT and YNNKEL (reference sequence). The CDR3 nucleotides are TGTGCCAGCAGCCAATTTCAGGGGGCGGGCATTCAGTACTTC. Translating it yields CASSQFQGAGIQYF.

This clone was observed a few times. J is TRBJ2-7 and V is TRBV10-1; 8 bases align to TRBD1. Germline trimming cut 2 bases from V and 3 bases from J; bases unmatched to any gene: 6. The CDR3 is 15 amino acids. The germline V gene has CDR1 WNHNN and CDR2 SYGVQD (reference sequence). CDR3 region: CASSELGQGVYEQYF. CDR3 sequence (DNA): TGCGCCAGCAGTGAGCTAGGACAGGGCGTCTACGAGCAGTACTTC.

This clone occurred many times. The DNA for the CDR3 is TGTGCCAGCACCCTACTAGCGGGAGGGAACACCGGGGAGCTGTTTTTT. Its translation: CASTLLAGGNTGELFF. The gene calls are TRBV12-3 or TRBV12-4 and TRBJ2-2; 12 bases match TRBD2. The trim removed 7 bases at V and 1 base at J, leaving 4 bases unmatched. The CDR3 length is 16 residues.

In this sample, this clone turned up many times. This chain uses TRBV6-1 with TRBJ1-1, with a possible D match to TRBD1 (5 bases). CDR1 is MNHNS and CDR2 is SASEGT in the germline V gene. With 3 bases removed from V and 0 bases from J, the gap between germline ends came to 11 bases. The length of the CDR3 is 15 residues. Here the CDR3 DNA reads TGTGCCAGCAGTGACGGTTCAGGGTTGAACACTGAAGCTTTCTTT. It is translated as CASSDGSGLNTEAFF.

This clone was detected ten times or more. J is TRBJ2-1 and V is TRBV4-2; 9 bases agree with TRBD1. This CDR3 has 16 amino acids. The germline V gene encodes CDR1 LGHNA and CDR2 YNFKEQ. Trimming took 1 base from V and 4 from J; bases not matched to a gene: 5. Written as DNA, the CDR3 is TGTGCCAGCAGCCAAGGGACAGGGGAAAAATACAATGAGCAGTTCTTC. Translating it yields CASSQGTGEKYNEQFF.

At least ten counts were recorded for this clone. The chain carries TRBV20-1 and TRBJ1-1; no firm D call. The length of the CDR3 is 8 residues. Germline V gene data show CDR1 as DFQATT and CDR2 as SNEGSKA (reference sequence). Written as DNA, the CDR3 is TGCAGCGCAGGTGAAGCTTTCTTT. Translating gives CSAGEAFF.

This chain connects TRBV24-1 to TRBJ2-2; 7 bases match TRBD1. Trimming cost V 4 bases and J 6 bases; bases outside gene matches: 10. This CDR3 region has 16 residues. Germline V gene data show CDR1 as KGHDR and CDR2 as SFDVKD. CDR3 loop: CATSELGTEGSGELFF. In nucleotides, the CDR3 is TGTGCCACCAGTGAGCTCGGGACAGAGGGTTCCGGGGAGCTGTTTTTT.

This clone was found many times. The rearrangement joins TRBV6-2 or TRBV6-3 to TRBJ1-5; no clear D. From germline, CDR1 is MNHEY and CDR2 SVGEGT. This CDR3 region has 14 residues. V dropped 0 bases and J dropped 5 bases, with 8 bases sitting between them. The CDR3, as DNA: TGTGCCAGCAGTTACTCTGGGGTACATCAGCCCCAGCATTTT. Its protein is CASSYSGVHQPQHF.

In its sample, this clone was seen a few times. The rearrangement joins TRBV20-1 to TRBJ2-7; 10 bases agree with TRBD2. Unmatched junction bases numbered 4, after V lost 2 bases and J lost 3 bases. Germline V CDR1 and CDR2: DFQATT, SNEGSKA (reference sequence). The CDR3 sequence is 14 residues long. The DNA of the CDR3 is TGCAGTGCTAGAACCGGGACTAGCGACTACGAGCAGTACTTC. Amino acids: CSARTGTSDYEQYF.

The chain employs TRBV5-1 and TRBJ2-7, with TRBD2 matching 8 bases. The CDR3 length is 15 residues. The germline V gene encodes CDR1 SGHRS and CDR2 YFSETQ. Germline trimming cut 4 bases from V and 6 bases from J; bases unmatched to any gene: 12. The CDR3 coding sequence is TGCGCCAGCAGCCTGAATAGCGGGAATCGGGGCGAGCAGTACTTC. Its translation: CASSLNSGNRGEQYF.

The table lists this clone with many counts. This specimen includes other DNA sequences encoding the same CDR3. The chain employs TRBV12-3 or TRBV12-4 and TRBJ1-1; D is perhaps TRBD1 (5 bases). CDR3 length: 16 residues. Between the trimmed V and J ends, which lost 1 base and 2 bases, there was a span of 14 bases. For the CDR3, the DNA is TGTGCCAGCAGTTTAGGGGGAAGGGGCCCAAACACTGAAGCTTTCTTT. Encoded protein: CASSLGGRGPNTEAFF.

The sample holds many counts of this clone. The chain uses TRBV3-1 and TRBJ2-3; D is possibly TRBD2 (5 bases). V was pared by 4 bases and J by 4 bases, with 9 bases between. The CDR3 extends over 13 amino acids. CDR1 LGHDT and CDR2 YNNKEL come from the germline V gene (reference sequence). DNA for the CDR3: TGTGCCAGCAGCCCACTAGAGGCAGATACGCAGTATTTT. Its translation is CASSPLEADTQYF.

This clone was counted at least ten times. The chain links TRBV12-3 or TRBV12-4 to TRBJ2-2, with 7 bases lining up with TRBD1. The CDR3 covers 14 residues. The V gene end was trimmed by 7 bases and the J gene end by 7 bases; junction bases not matched to a gene: 9. CDR3 in DNA: TGTGCCAGCAACCTAAGGACAGGTGGCGGGGAGCTGTTTTTT. Encoded protein: CASNLRTGGGELFF.

In its sample, this clone was seen a few times. The chain couples TRBV28 to TRBJ2-3; D is ambiguous. The V gene lost 5 bases and the J gene lost 0 bases, with 15 bases spanning the gap. The V gene's germline CDR1 is MDHEN and CDR2 SYDVKM. The CDR3 spans 16 residues. CDR3 bases: TGTGCCAGCAGTCCCTCGTTCTTACCTAGCACAGATACGCAGTATTTT. This encodes CASSPSFLPSTDTQYF.

This clone was found many times. The J gene is TRBJ2-5, the V gene TRBV27; D uncertain. The CDR3 extends over 14 amino acids. V lost 2 bases and J 0 bases, leaving 7 bases between the germline ends. CDR1 and CDR2 (germline): MNHEY, SMNVEV (reference sequence). The CDR3 DNA reads as TGTGCCAGCAGTTTAGGCAGGTACCAAGAGACCCAGTACTTC. Amino acid sequence: CASSLGRYQETQYF.

This clone was counted at least ten times. In nucleotides, the CDR3 is TGTGCCAGCAGCATTTACACAGGGCGAACCTGGGATACGCAGTATTTT. Translation gives CASSIYTGRTWDTQYF. V gene TRBV14 combines with J gene TRBJ2-3; TRBD1 is a possible D gene (6 bases). Germline V gene lookup returns CDR1 SGHDN and CDR2 FVKESK. This CDR3 spans 16 amino acids. Trimming took off 5 bases at V and 6 bases at J, with 21 bases between the two ends.

The V gene is TRBV7-3, the J gene TRBJ2-6; D is uncertain. CDR1 is SGHTA and CDR2 is FQGTGA in the germline V gene. The CDR3 spans 17 residues. Trimming took 0 bases from V and 3 from J, leaving 12 bases between them. CDR3 loop: CASSLTAVGRGANVLTF. CDR3 coding DNA: TGTGCCAGCAGCTTAACGGCAGTGGGCCGTGGGGCCAACGTCCTGACTTTC.

This clone counts as medium-sized. The rearrangement joins TRBV5-1 to TRBJ2-7, with 11 bases fitting TRBD2. This CDR3 spans 17 amino acids. Per the germline V gene, CDR1 is SGHRS and CDR2 is YFSETQ. V dropped 2 bases and J dropped 5; count of bases not matched to a gene: 12. The DNA of the CDR3 is TGCGCCAGCAGCTTATCGATATCTACTAGCGGGGGCGACGAGCAGTACTTC. Encoded protein: CASSLSISTSGGDEQYF.

This clone came up many times. The chain combines TRBV28 with TRBJ2-7, with 7 bases lining up with TRBD1. CDR3 length: 15 residues. In germline, CDR1 is MDHEN, CDR2 SYDVKM. V gave up 5 bases and J gave up 1 base; unmatched junction bases: 8. CDR3 residues: CASSETGRGSYEQYF. DNA for the CDR3: TGTGCCAGCAGTGAGACAGGGCGAGGGTCCTACGAGCAGTACTTC. The full variable domain, its missing parts supplied by reference TRBV28 and TRBJ2-7, is DVKVTQSSRYLVKRTGEKVFLECVQDMDHENMFWYRQDPGLGLRLIYFSYDVKMKEKGDIPEGYSVSREKKERFSLILESASTNQTSMYLCASSETGRGSYEQYFGPGTRLTVT.

This clone was detected ten times or more. The V and J genes are TRBV19 and TRBJ2-1; 11 nucleotides line up with TRBD2. Trimming removed 4 bases from V and 7 bases from J; junction bases left unmatched: 12. Germline V gene data show CDR1 as LNHDA and CDR2 as SQIVND (reference sequence). The CDR3 spans 17 residues. As DNA, the CDR3 is TGTGCCAGTAGTACCCCTTACACTAGCGGGAGAAGAAATGAGCAGTTCTTC. Protein: CASSTPYTSGRRNEQFF.

Note on this clone: The junction does not match germline at one end; this may be a read error. This chain joins TRBV6-2 or TRBV6-3 and TRBJ2-7, with TRBD2 matching over 12 bases. The germline V gene encodes CDR1 MNHEY and CDR2 SVGEGT. This CDR3 has 15 residues. As DNA, the CDR3 is TGTGCCTGCAGTTACCGGACTAGCGGGGCCTACGAGCAGTACTTC. Encoded protein: CACSYRTSGAYEQYF.